Listed here are 16 T cell receptor beta chains from one sample, sequenced in a study of blood T cell repertoires in COVID-19. Data came from immunoSEQ multiplex PCR; TCRdb stores just in-frame clones and leaves some out. Seen here are approximately 350,000 clones, 70% to 90% observed once, and the top ten hold about 1.2%. The sequencing sample was made of peripheral blood. All receptors come from a man aged 35 to 55 with acute or convalescent COVID-19.

The rearrangement links TRBV30 to TRBJ2-3; TRBD2 aligns across 9 bases. From germline, CDR1 is GTSNPN and CDR2 SVGIG (reference sequence). With 0 bases clipped from V and 4 bases from J, the junction kept 8 bases outside the gene matches. This CDR3 has 16 residues. The CDR3 loop is CAWSVMAGGAADTQYF. CDR3 bases: TGTGCCTGGAGTGTAATGGCGGGAGGGGCGGCAGATACGCAGTATTTT. Together with reference TRBV30 and TRBJ2-3, the CDR3 gives the full variable domain: SQTIHQWPATLVQPVGSPLSLECTVEGTSNPNLYWYRQAAGRGLQLLFYSVGIGQISSEVPQNLSASRPQDRQFILSSKKLLLSDSGFYLCAWSVMAGGAADTQYFGPGTRLTVL.

This sequence joins TRBV13 and TRBJ2-1; 8 nucleotides line up with TRBD1. J gave up 6 bases and V 2 bases, and 9 bases lay outside the gene matches. This CDR3 is 16 amino acids long. From germline, CDR1 is PRHDT and CDR2 FYEKMQ (reference sequence). CDR3 amino acids: CASSLSQDRVLNEQFF. CDR3 DNA sequence: TGTGCCAGCAGCTTATCTCAGGACAGGGTACTCAATGAGCAGTTCTTC.

J is TRBJ2-5 and V is TRBV19, with D perhaps TRBD2 (6 bases). Trimming pared 5 bases from V and 7 bases from J, leaving 17 bases between. Looked up from germline, CDR1 is LNHDA and CDR2 is SQIVND (reference sequence). CDR3 length: 14 amino acids. CDR3 DNA: TGTGCCAGTAGTGAGGAGGAGGGAGCAGGGACCCAGTACTTC. This codes for CASSEEEGAGTQYF.

J is TRBJ1-5 and V is TRBV19, with D possibly matching TRBD1 (6 bases). Germline-derived CDR1 and CDR2 are LNHDA and SQIVND (reference sequence). This CDR3 spans 13 amino acids. With 10 bases removed from V and 3 bases from J, the gap between germline ends came to 13 bases. CDR3: CATTDRPNQPQHF. DNA of the CDR3: TGTGCCACCACGGACAGACCCAATCAGCCCCAGCATTTT.

The chain combines TRBV27 with TRBJ2-5; 13 nucleotides line up with TRBD2. Trimming removed 4 bases from V and 5 bases from J; junction bases left unmatched: 7. Germline V gives CDR1 MNHEY, CDR2 SMNVEV (reference sequence). The CDR3 is 16 residues long. The CDR3 spells CASSSQTSGGAETQYF. CDR3 coding DNA: TGTGCCAGCAGTTCTCAAACTAGCGGGGGGGCGGAGACCCAGTACTTC.

In regard to this clone: The germline gene is not matched at one end of the junction; a read error may be the cause. This chain uses TRBV4-1 with TRBJ2-7, with TRBD1 matching over 7 bases. Germline V lookup: CDR1 MGHRA, CDR2 YSYEKL. The CDR3 runs 16 residues. CDR3 nucleotides: TGCGCCAGCAGCCAGAACCGGGACAGTATTACCTACGAGCAGTGCTTC. Translated: CASSQNRDSITYEQCF.

The chain carries TRBV28 and TRBJ1-6; D gene unclear. The length of the CDR3 is 16 residues. Germline V lookup: CDR1 MDHEN, CDR2 SYDVKM. Between the trimmed V and J ends, which lost 7 bases and 0 bases, there was a span of 13 bases. CDR3 DNA: TGTGCCAGCACGCTAGAAGGAAGCTCCTATAATTCACCCCTCCACTTT. Translated: CASTLEGSSYNSPLHF. Supplemented by reference TRBV28 and TRBJ1-6, the full variable domain reads DVKVTQSSRYLVKRTGEKVFLECVQDMDHENMFWYRQDPGLGLRLIYFSYDVKMKEKGDIPEGYSVSREKKERFSLILESASTNQTSMYLCASTLEGSSYNSPLHFGNGTRLTVT.

The gene calls are TRBV2 and TRBJ2-3, with D perhaps matching TRBD2 (6 bases). Germline V lookup: CDR1 SNHLY, CDR2 FYNNEI. The CDR3 totals 15 residues. V lost 2 bases to trimming and J lost 6 bases, with 15 bases between them. CDR3 DNA: TGTGCCAGCAGTGAATTGGGGCCGGCGGGGGATACGCAGTATTTT. Protein: CASSELGPAGDTQYF.

This chain uses TRBV30 with TRBJ2-7; D not resolved. The germline V gene has CDR1 GTSNPN and CDR2 SVGIG (reference sequence). The germline V and J ends were trimmed by 0 bases and 0 bases, with 6 bases remaining between them. There are 13 residues in the CDR3. This chain's CDR3 is CAWSVALSYEQYF. The CDR3 DNA reads TGTGCCTGGAGTGTAGCCCTCTCCTACGAGCAGTACTTC.

J is TRBJ1-2 and V is TRBV3-1 (or the pseudogene TRBV3-2); no reliable D call. CDR3 size: 15 residues. With 0 bases removed from V and 5 bases from J, the gap between germline ends came to 13 bases. Germline loops: CDR1 LGHDT, CDR2 YNNKEL (reference sequence). The CDR3 here is CASSQDVSGPYGYTF. CDR3 in DNA: TGTGCCAGCAGCCAAGATGTATCGGGTCCGTATGGCTACACCTTC.

J is TRBJ1-6 and V is TRBV27; D ambiguous. The CDR3 loop spans 19 amino acids. The germline CDR1 and CDR2 sequences are MNHEY and SMNVEV (reference sequence). Trimming left V 0 bases short and J 0 bases short, with 15 bases between. Here the CDR3 reads CASSLSAPTESSYNSPLHF. Here the CDR3 DNA reads TGTGCCAGCAGTTTATCTGCCCCTACAGAGAGCTCCTATAATTCACCCCTCCACTTT.

The chain couples TRBV19 to TRBJ1-2; 7 bases fit TRBD1. Germline-derived CDR1 and CDR2 are LNHDA and SQIVND (reference sequence). The length of the CDR3 is 15 residues. Trimming at V came to 3 bases and at J to 0 bases, leaving 4 bases not matched to a gene. This CDR3 reads CASSITGTANYGYTF. In nucleotides, the CDR3 is TGTGCCAGTAGTATTACAGGGACAGCTAACTATGGCTACACCTTC.

The chain recombines TRBV30 with TRBJ2-5, with a tentative D call TRBD2 (5 bases). Germline V lookup: CDR1 GTSNPN, CDR2 SVGIG (reference sequence). CDR3 length equals 13 residues. Trimming took off 3 bases at V and 3 bases at J, with 11 bases between the two ends. This chain's CDR3 is CAWSFGLEETQYF. The CDR3 DNA reads as TGTGCCTGGAGCTTCGGACTGGAAGAGACCCAGTACTTC.

The rearrangement joins TRBV11-2 to TRBJ2-3; weak D call: TRBD2 (6 bases). Germline V gives CDR1 SGHAT, CDR2 FQNNGV. V lost 5 bases and J lost 0, with 21 bases in between. The CDR3 totals 18 residues. CDR3 loop: CASSASPVAESSTDTQYF. DNA for the CDR3: TGTGCCAGCAGCGCTTCGCCGGTAGCGGAGTCTAGCACAGATACGCAGTATTTT.

This clone came up a few times. The V call is TRBV28, the J call TRBJ1-5; a possible D gene is TRBD1 (5 bases). V was pared by 5 bases and J by 4 bases, with 12 bases between. The CDR3 consists of 14 residues. From germline, CDR1 is MDHEN and CDR2 SYDVKM. CDR3: CASSPSRGNQPQHF. The CDR3 DNA sequence: TGTGCCAGCAGTCCCTCAAGGGGAAATCAGCCCCAGCATTTT.

CDR3 bases: TGTGCCAGCTCACCATTCCCAGGGCCGAGTCAGCCCCAGCATTTT. Its protein is CASSPFPGPSQPQHF. The chain recombines TRBV18 with TRBJ1-5, with TRBD1 as a possible D gene (5 bases). Germline CDR1 reads KGHSH; CDR2 reads LQKENI. V was clipped by 2 bases and J by 6 bases, with 14 bases between them. The CDR3 spans 15 residues.